These 14 T cell receptor beta chains originate from one sample sequenced in a study of shared clonotypes between healthy human individuals. TCRdb keeps only in-frame clones here, not all; method: immunoSEQ multiplex PCR. Found here are a few million clones, about 92% of them singletons; the top ten hold roughly 0.14%. Sequencing was performed on naive CD4+ T cells sorted from blood. Stated subset: CD45RA+ positively selected. Receptors were obtained from a man in his late teens or twenties in good health.

The chain joins TRBV11-3 to TRBJ2-1, with a weak D call TRBD2 (6 bases). The length of the CDR3 is 14 residues. CDR1 and CDR2 (germline): SGHNT, YENEEA. With 1 base removed from V and 7 bases from J, the gap between germline ends came to 11 bases. The chain's CDR3 is CASSLGLGPNEQFF. The CDR3 coding sequence is TGTGCCAGCAGCTTAGGACTAGGTCCGAATGAGCAGTTCTTC.

The chain combines TRBV19 with TRBJ2-7; 9 bases fit TRBD1. This CDR3 comprises 15 residues. V gave up 4 bases and J gave up 3 bases; unmatched junction bases: 7. The germline V gene has CDR1 LNHDA and CDR2 SQIVND (reference sequence). CDR3 region: CASSKGGQGDYEQYF. CDR3 in DNA: TGTGCCAGTAGTAAAGGGGGACAGGGAGACTACGAGCAGTACTTC.

The chain couples TRBV19 to TRBJ1-1; 8 nucleotides line up with TRBD1. This CDR3 contains 16 residues. From germline, CDR1 is LNHDA and CDR2 SQIVND (reference sequence). Losses at the gene ends were 5 bases for V and 3 bases for J; bases not matched to a gene: 11. In DNA form, the CDR3 reads TGTGCCAGTAGTGAAGGAACAGGGGGATGGGACACTGAAGCTTTCTTT. Its translation is CASSEGTGGWDTEAFF.

This chain connects TRBV19 to TRBJ2-6; D not certain. CDR3 size: 15 residues. The germline V and J ends were trimmed by 6 bases and 0 bases, with 9 bases remaining between them. CDR1 LNHDA and CDR2 SQIVND come from the germline V gene (reference sequence). The CDR3 DNA is TGTGCCAGTAGCTTATGGAGCTCTGGGGCCAACGTCCTGACTTTC. It yields the protein CASSLWSSGANVLTF. Filled out from reference TRBV19 and TRBJ2-6, the complete variable domain reads DGGITQSPKYLFRKEGQNVTLSCEQNLNHDAMYWYRQDPGQGLRLIYYSQIVNDFQKGDIAEGYSVSREKKESFPLTVTSAQKNPTAFYLCASSLWSSGANVLTFGAGSRLTVL.

The gene calls are TRBV5-1 and TRBJ1-2; possibly TRBD1 for D (5 bases). Germline values: CDR1 SGHRS, CDR2 YFSETQ. The CDR3 runs to 15 residues. V was clipped by 3 bases and J by 1 base, with 13 bases between them. As DNA, the CDR3 is TGCGCCAGCAGCTCGACAGATTACCTTAACTATGGCTACACCTTC. Encoded protein: CASSSTDYLNYGYTF.

The chain carries TRBV20-1 and TRBJ1-2; D uncertain. The CDR3 length is 9 residues. CDR1 and CDR2 from the germline V gene are DFQATT and SNEGSKA (reference sequence). CDR3: CRESGGYTF. In DNA, the CDR3 is TGCAGAGAATCTGGCGGCTACACCTTC.

The chain employs TRBV6-5 and TRBJ2-7; a weak D match, TRBD1 (7 bases). V was shortened by 0 bases and J by 6 bases, with 18 bases between the two germline ends. The CDR3 runs to 16 residues. Germline loops: CDR1 MNHEY, CDR2 SVGAGI. Here the CDR3 DNA reads TGTGCCAGCAGTTACTCGACTAGGACAGGCCTAGGCGAGCAGTACTTC. This sequence encodes CASSYSTRTGLGEQYF.

There are a few counts of this clone. Different DNA sequences within this sample yield the same CDR3. The rearrangement joins TRBV25-1 to TRBJ1-1; D gene uncertain. V shed 3 bases and J shed 1 base, with 6 bases lying between them. CDR3 length: 13 residues. In germline, CDR1 is MGHDK, CDR2 SYGVNS. This CDR3 is CASSDRGNTEAFF. The CDR3 coding sequence is TGTGCCAGCAGTGATCGGGGGAACACTGAAGCTTTCTTT.

On this clone itself: In the same sample, other DNA sequences code for this CDR3. The chain combines TRBV5-1 with TRBJ2-5; tentative D call: TRBD2 (5 bases). V lost 2 bases to trimming and J lost 1 base, with 9 bases between them. Germline V gene lookup returns CDR1 SGHRS and CDR2 YFSETQ. The CDR3 is made up of 14 amino acids. The CDR3 nucleotides read TGCGCCAGCAGCTTAAGGACTGCCCAAGAGACCCAGTACTTC. Protein sequence: CASSLRTAQETQYF. The whole variable domain, filled in from reference TRBV5-1 and TRBJ2-5, reads KAGVTQTPRYLIKTRGQQVTLSCSPISGHRSVSWYQQTPGQGLQFLFEYFSETQRNKGNFPGRFSGRQFSNSRSEMNVSTLELGDSALYLCASSLRTAQETQYFGPGTRLLVL.

V gene TRBV2 combines with J gene TRBJ2-5, with 7 bases matching TRBD1. The CDR3 length is 15 residues. Germline values: CDR1 SNHLY, CDR2 FYNNEI. The ends lost 5 bases at V and 5 bases at J; junction bases unmatched: 11. CDR3 in DNA: TGTGCCAGCAGTCCGACAGGGAAGGGGACGGAGACCCAGTACTTC. It encodes CASSPTGKGTETQYF.

This clone was detected only once. V is TRBV28 and J is TRBJ1-4; tentatively, D is TRBD1 (6 bases). The CDR3 has 15 residues. V was shortened by 5 bases and J by 5 bases, with 15 bases between the two germline ends. Germline CDR1 reads MDHEN; CDR2 reads SYDVKM. CDR3 region: CASSPEGGGNEKLFF. The CDR3, as DNA: TGTGCCAGCAGTCCCGAAGGGGGGGGGAATGAAAAACTGTTTTTT.

J is TRBJ2-1 and V is TRBV5-4; D is unclear. The germline V gene has CDR1 SGHNT and CDR2 YYREEE (reference sequence). The CDR3 covers 13 residues. The V end was cut by 3 bases, the J end by 0 bases, with 4 bases between. As DNA, the CDR3 is TGTGCCAGCAGCTGGAGCTCCTACAATGAGCAGTTCTTC. Its translation is CASSWSSYNEQFF.

The sample holds a few counts of this clone. This chain links TRBV30 with TRBJ1-1; tentative D call: TRBD1 (5 bases). This CDR3 has 13 residues. With 5 bases removed from V and 1 base from J, the gap between germline ends came to 11 bases. The germline CDR1 and CDR2 sequences are GTSNPN and SVGIG (reference sequence). Here the CDR3 reads CAWAGHENTEAFF. CDR3 coding DNA: TGTGCCTGGGCCGGACACGAGAACACTGAAGCTTTCTTT.

The V gene is TRBV29-1, the J gene TRBJ2-1; possibly TRBD2 for D (5 bases). CDR1 and CDR2 from the germline V gene are SQVTM and ANQGSEA. Trimming stripped 6 bases from V and 4 bases from J, with 10 bases between. The CDR3 spans 12 residues. DNA of the CDR3: TGCAGCGTGAGGGCAGGATACAATGAGCAGTTCTTC. Translation: CSVRAGYNEQFF.